This T cell receptor beta chain is drawn from a study of metastatic and nonmetastatic thyroid tumors (dated by TCRdb to between 2020 and 2021). A note on the overall study: For patients with malignant and with benign thyroid disease, the researchers compared repertoires between peripheral blood samples and tumor or nodule tissue samples. Broader findings and caveats from the paper: TCR beta diversity was reported as significantly higher in malignant tumors than in benign nodules, in both blood and tumor samples.

At least ten counts were recorded for this clone. Its antigen target is currently unknown. No base qualities exist here, and no much larger clone lies one base off it. Libraries were constructed by PCR. Sequenced on an Illumina HiSeq 4000. The TCR beta-chain CDR3 region of each patient was profiled by high-throughput sequencing. The authors' pipeline ran thus. The researchers built a classifier to tell apart papillary thyroid cancer patients with distant metastasis, based on CDR3 differences among clinicopathological groups. The Shannon index was used to measure repertoire diversity, and the Morisita-Horn index was used to measure how similar tumor and blood repertoires were. TCRdb cleaned the public reads at Q25 with fastp, built clones with MiXCR and kept in-frame beta chains. The V and J calls and clone size are TCRdb's, not the authors'. For this sample there are some 84,000 clones; 8% to 9.5% appear just once. Together, the top ten hold 8.8% of the sample.

Sequences LGHDT (CDR1) and YNNKEL (CDR2) are obtained from the germline V gene (reference sequence). Deletion took 5 bases off V and 6 bases off J, with a span of 13 bases between the germline ends. The CDR3 goes from the cysteine to the phenylalanine over 13 residues. Here the CDR3 DNA is all that survives: 39 bases in frame from base 1. No treatment had been received by any patient before thyroid surgery. Using T-cell receptor beta sequencing, the researchers looked back retrospectively at clinical samples from patients, gathered between about 2011 and 2019. The specimen sequenced was blood. The TCR was taken from a female donor with papillary thyroid cancer or a benign thyroid nodule (not recorded which). Some clones in this sample may be carry-over from other donors' samples. The receptor chain draws on TRBV3-1 and TRBJ1-1, with a tentative D gene TRBD1 over 6 matching bases. The DNA is TGTGCCAGCAGCACCAGGGGAAGTCCTGAAGCTTTCTTT. Its amino acids are CASSTRGSPEAFF.